The 10 T cell receptor beta chains presented below share a single source sample, sequenced in a study of cytomegalovirus exposure and HLA in healthy donors. The assay was immunoSEQ multiplex PCR, and TCRdb's table has in-frame clones only and misses some. The sample includes approximately 280,000 clones, approximately 86% of them seen just once. The sequencing input was PBMCs. Receptors were obtained from a woman between 18 and 29 years old in good health and CMV-seronegative.

The gene calls are TRBV6-5 and TRBJ1-2; TRBD1 agrees at 11 bases. CDR3 length equals 15 residues. Germline V gene lookup returns CDR1 MNHEY and CDR2 SVGAGI. V dropped 6 bases and J dropped 4; count of bases not matched to a gene: 7. CDR3 in DNA: TGTGCCAGCAGCATCCCGGGGACAGGGGGCTATGGCTACACCTTC. Its translation is CASSIPGTGGYGYTF.

In DNA form, the CDR3 reads TGTGCCAGTAGTATAGCGATCCCTGCGGACGAGCAGTACTTC. Encoded protein: CASSIAIPADEQYF. The chain links TRBV19 to TRBJ2-7; D uncertain. V shed 1 base and J shed 5 bases, with 12 bases lying between them. Germline V gene sequence: CDR1 LNHDA, CDR2 SQIVND (reference sequence). The CDR3 loop spans 14 amino acids.

The chain uses TRBV7-9 and TRBJ2-7; tentatively, D is TRBD2 (6 bases). V was pared by 3 bases and J by 6 bases, with 15 bases between. The CDR3 has 14 residues. The germline CDR1 and CDR2 sequences are SEHNR and FQNEAQ (reference sequence). Here the CDR3 reads CASSFLGSGIEQYF. CDR3 sequence (DNA): TGTGCCAGCAGCTTTCTCGGGAGCGGCATCGAGCAGTACTTC.

To note about this clone: Distinct nucleotide sequences in the sample also encode this CDR3. The genes are TRBV4-1 and TRBJ2-5, with 10 bases that match TRBD2. The J segment lost 5 bases and the V segment lost 1 base, leaving 4 bases of the junction unmatched. CDR1 is MGHRA, CDR2 YSYEKL, per germline. This CDR3 has 15 residues. Written as DNA, the CDR3 is TGCGCCAGCAGCCAAGGGCTAGCGGGGGAGGAGACCCAGTACTTC. Protein sequence: CASSQGLAGEETQYF.

The chain joins TRBV29-1 to TRBJ2-7, with 11 bases fitting TRBD2. This CDR3 has 20 residues. Germline V CDR1 and CDR2: SQVTM, ANQGSEA. The J segment lost 2 bases and the V segment lost 0 bases, leaving 18 bases of the junction unmatched. The CDR3 loop is CSVEDPELGLAGGQPYEQYF. CDR3 nucleotides: TGCAGCGTTGAAGATCCTGAGTTGGGTCTAGCGGGAGGTCAACCCTACGAGCAGTACTTC.

This clone was detected once. The V and J genes are TRBV2 and TRBJ1-1; 10 bases are shared with TRBD1. The CDR3 sequence is 15 residues long. V lost 6 bases to trimming and J lost 2 bases; unmatched junction nucleotides: 6. CDR1 is SNHLY, CDR2 FYNNEI, per germline. The CDR3 DNA reads as TGTGCCAGCAGAGCCGGGACAGGGGTTAACACTGAAGCTTTCTTT. It yields the protein CASRAGTGVNTEAFF.

The gene calls are TRBV4-1 and TRBJ1-1; 7 bases line up with TRBD1. CDR1 is MGHRA and CDR2 is YSYEKL in the germline V gene. After removal of 4 bases from V and 4 bases from J, the junction contained 6 bases not matched to a gene. The CDR3 is 14 amino acids. The chain's CDR3 is CASSPTGAGTEAFF. For the CDR3, the DNA is TGCGCCAGCAGCCCTACAGGGGCGGGCACTGAAGCTTTCTTT.

The J gene is TRBJ1-5, the V gene TRBV2, with a tentative D call TRBD1 (5 bases). This CDR3 has 14 residues. Between the trimmed V and J ends, which lost 6 bases and 5 bases, there was a span of 14 bases. CDR1 is SNHLY, CDR2 FYNNEI, per germline. In nucleotides, the CDR3 is TGTGCCAGCAGACCCGGGGAGGGGCATCAGCCCCAGCATTTT. It specifies CASRPGEGHQPQHF.

The chain is built from TRBV7-2 and TRBJ1-5, with a possible D match to TRBD1 (6 bases). This CDR3 contains 16 residues. V was cut by 5 bases and J by 2 bases, with 16 bases left in between. From germline, CDR1 is SGHTA and CDR2 FQGNSA. The CDR3 DNA sequence: TGTGCCAGCAGCCGCTGGGGAGGGGGGGGCAATCAGCCCCAGCATTTT. This gives the protein CASSRWGGGGNQPQHF.

This clone was seen only once. The chain carries TRBV29-1 and TRBJ2-5, with TRBD1 identical over 12 bases. This CDR3 spans 14 amino acids. The V gene's germline CDR1 is SQVTM and CDR2 ANQGSEA. J lost 5 bases, V lost 7 bases, and 8 bases had no gene match. The CDR3, as DNA: TGCAGCGCTCCGGGACAGGGGGCGCGGGAGACCCAGTACTTC. Its translation is CSAPGQGARETQYF. Combining the CDR3 with reference TRBV29-1 and TRBJ2-5 gives the whole variable domain SAVISQKPSRDICQRGTSLTIQCQVDSQVTMMFWYRQQPGQSLTLIATANQGSEATYESGFVIDKFPISRPNLTFSTLTVSNMSPEDSSIYLCSAPGQGARETQYFGPGTRLLVL.